Reported below is one T cell receptor beta chain. The target antigen is unknown. Patients were excluded because of uncontrolled infection, other autoimmune disease, pregnancy or lactation. This sample was taken from a study of T cells in Graves' hyperthyroidism and ophthalmopathy. Looked up from germline, CDR1 is MGHRA and CDR2 is YSYEKL. CDR3 length equals 14 residues. V lost 2 bases, J lost 2 bases, and 7 bases lay in between. Amplification yielded TCR beta CDR3 regions, with RNA transcripts as the source. The HTBI set primed first-round TCR CDR3 RT-PCR. Each CDR3 protein gets one entry after TCRdb re-called the multiplex PCR reads with MiXCR. Among around 420,000 distinct CDR3 sequences listed, approximately 13% were seen once. Study-wide results and limits: In the blood, most expanded thyroid clonotypes above 0.001 appeared as well. It was a median 6.5 months before onset that the model predicted ophthalmopathy.

This TCR was recovered from a woman aged 18-35 years with Graves' hyperthyroidism. The sequenced sample was blood. The chain combines TRBV4-1 with TRBJ1-3; D call uncertain. CDR3 DNA sequence: TGCGCCAGCAGCCAACCGAGGGCTGGAAACACCATATATTTT. Amino acids: CASSQPRAGNTIYF.